This is a list of T cell receptor beta chains from one sample in a study of siplizumab effects on memory and regulatory T cells. Sequenced by immunoSEQ multiplex PCR; TCRdb stores in-frame clones only, minus some. The sample lists 45,000 to 50,000 clones; roughly 87% were seen once. The sequenced sample was naive CD8+ T cells sorted from blood. These receptors all stem from a human donor in good health. Each CDR3 is given with its conserved first and last residue. D genes are given only for firm matches. For some rows the clone size is stated as once, few or many, or as a class when expanded; others skip it.

len: 17; v_gene: TRBV4-1; abundance: .; j_gene: TRBJ2-1; d_gene: .; CDR3aa: CASSQEMGRSSYNEQFF; CDR3nt: TGCGCCAGCAGCCAAGAAATGGGACGCAGCTCCTACAATGAGCAGTTCTTC
len: 12; v_gene: TRBV19; abundance: .; j_gene: TRBJ2-7; d_gene: .; CDR3aa: CASSPGAGEQYF; CDR3nt: TGTGCCAGTAGTCCAGGGGCGGGCGAGCAGTACTTC
len: 15; v_gene: TRBV2; abundance: .; j_gene: TRBJ1-1; d_gene: .; CDR3aa: CASSDPVGKNTEAFF; CDR3nt: TGTGCCAGCAGTGACCCTGTAGGAAAGAACACTGAAGCTTTCTTT
len: 14; v_gene: TRBV19; abundance: once; j_gene: TRBJ2-1; d_gene: TRBD1; CDR3aa: CASSSTGQGYEQFF; CDR3nt: TGTGCCAGTAGTTCGACGGGACAGGGCTATGAGCAGTTCTTC
len: 12; v_gene: TRBV7-8; abundance: .; j_gene: TRBJ2-7; d_gene: .; CDR3aa: CASSPESGKGDF; CDR3nt: TGTGCCAGCAGCCCGGAAAGCGGTAAGGGGGACTTC
len: 14; v_gene: TRBV15; abundance: .; j_gene: TRBJ1-2; d_gene: TRBD1; CDR3aa: CATSSSDRGDGYTF; CDR3nt: TGTGCCACCAGCAGTTCCGACAGGGGTGATGGCTACACCTTC
len: 16; v_gene: TRBV9; abundance: .; j_gene: TRBJ2-1; d_gene: .; CDR3aa: CASSSTLGSSYNEQFF; CDR3nt: TGTGCCAGCAGCTCGACCCTAGGGAGCTCCTACAATGAGCAGTTCTTC
len: 15; v_gene: TRBV27; abundance: .; j_gene: TRBJ1-2; d_gene: .; CDR3aa: CASSLHGAGNYGYTF; CDR3nt: TGTGCCAGCAGTTTACACGGGGCAGGAAACTATGGCTACACCTTC
len: 15; v_gene: TRBV7-9; abundance: .; j_gene: TRBJ1-5; d_gene: .; CDR3aa: CASSLRDMPKRSQHF; CDR3nt: TGTGCCAGCAGTCTTCGCGACATGCCCAAGCGATCCCAGCATTTT
len: 16; v_gene: TRBV19; abundance: .; j_gene: TRBJ1-6; d_gene: .; CDR3aa: CASSEGGRSYNSPLHF; CDR3nt: TGTGCCAGTAGTGAGGGGGGCCGGTCCTATAATTCACCCCTCCACTTT
len: 14; v_gene: TRBV18; abundance: .; j_gene: TRBJ2-7; d_gene: TRBD2; CDR3aa: CASSQSGIGYEQYF; CDR3nt: TGTGCCAGCTCACAGAGCGGGATAGGCTACGAGCAGTACTTC
len: 12; v_gene: TRBV4-1; abundance: .; j_gene: TRBJ2-1; d_gene: .; CDR3aa: CASGDFNNEQFF; CDR3nt: TGCGCCAGCGGAGACTTCAACAATGAGCAGTTCTTC